This is a list of T cell receptor beta chains from one sample in a study of shared clonotypes between healthy human individuals. The repertoire was sequenced with immunoSEQ multiplex PCR; TCRdb's copy has only in-frame clones and lacks some. The sample lists over 700,000 clones; over 60% were seen once. The sequenced sample consisted of memory CD4+ T cells sorted from blood. These receptors were taken from a woman aged 25 to 39 in good health. CDR3s include the opening cysteine and the closing phenylalanine or tryptophan. D genes are given only for firm matches. The listing skips clone size in some rows; elsewhere it reads once, few, many or a size class.

v_call: TRBV2; clone_size: .; d_call: TRBD2; j_call: TRBJ2-1; cdr3_aa: CASSGSSSGRSYNEQFF; cdr3_nt: TGTGCCAGCAGTGGATCCTCTAGCGGGAGATCCTACAATGAGCAGTTCTTC
v_call: TRBV5-4; clone_size: few; d_call: .; j_call: TRBJ2-7; cdr3_aa: CASSLDPGGYEQYF; cdr3_nt: TGTGCCAGCAGCTTGGACCCCGGGGGCTACGAGCAGTACTTC
v_call: TRBV2; clone_size: few; d_call: .; j_call: TRBJ2-7; cdr3_aa: CASSEEGGREQYF; cdr3_nt: TGTGCCAGCAGTGAAGAAGGGGGGCGTGAACAGTACTTC
v_call: TRBV5-6; clone_size: .; d_call: .; j_call: TRBJ1-2; cdr3_aa: CASMLSETGLYGYTF; cdr3_nt: TGTGCCAGCATGTTATCCGAGACAGGCCTTTATGGCTACACCTTC
v_call: TRBV6-5; clone_size: few; d_call: TRBD1; j_call: TRBJ1-5; cdr3_aa: CASSTGQGNQPQHF; cdr3_nt: TGTGCCAGCAGCACCGGACAGGGAAATCAGCCCCAGCATTTT
v_call: TRBV9; clone_size: few; d_call: .; j_call: TRBJ1-3; cdr3_aa: CASSGRQHGNTIYF; cdr3_nt: TGTGCCAGCAGCGGCCGACAGCACGGAAACACCATATATTTT
v_call: TRBV6-5; clone_size: .; d_call: .; j_call: TRBJ2-5; cdr3_aa: CASSYSGLQETQYF; cdr3_nt: TGTGCCAGCAGTTACTCCGGCTTACAAGAGACCCAGTACTTC
v_call: TRBV11-1; clone_size: few; d_call: .; j_call: TRBJ2-5; cdr3_aa: CASSWTGTISETQYF; cdr3_nt: TGTGCCAGCAGCTGGACCGGGACAATCTCAGAGACCCAGTACTTC
v_call: TRBV20-1; clone_size: few; d_call: .; j_call: TRBJ2-5; cdr3_aa: CSASGETQYF; cdr3_nt: TGCAGTGCTAGTGGGGAGACCCAGTACTTC
v_call: TRBV10-1; clone_size: .; d_call: .; j_call: TRBJ1-1; cdr3_aa: CASNMKPDTEAFF; cdr3_nt: TGCGCCAGTAACATGAAACCGGACACTGAAGCTTTCTTT
v_call: TRBV4-1; clone_size: .; d_call: TRBD2; j_call: TRBJ2-1; cdr3_aa: CASSPFLSPSGRDLSYNEQFF; cdr3_nt: TGCGCCAGCAGCCCTTTTCTTAGTCCTAGCGGGAGGGATCTCTCCTACAATGAGCAGTTCTTC
v_call: TRBV28; clone_size: .; d_call: .; j_call: TRBJ2-7; cdr3_aa: CASKRLSPYEQYF; cdr3_nt: TGTGCCAGCAAACGGCTTTCCCCCTACGAGCAGTACTTC
v_call: TRBV6-1; clone_size: once; d_call: .; j_call: TRBJ1-1; cdr3_aa: CATLYSPRRTEAFF; cdr3_nt: TGTGCCACCCTGTATTCTCCACGGAGGACTGAAGCTTTCTTT
v_call: TRBV19; clone_size: .; d_call: TRBD1; j_call: TRBJ2-7; cdr3_aa: CASSGGTGDSYEQYF; cdr3_nt: TGTGCCAGTAGTGGCGGGACAGGGGATTCCTACGAGCAGTACTTC
v_call: TRBV10-3; clone_size: .; d_call: .; j_call: TRBJ1-1; cdr3_aa: CAISEPNTEAFF; cdr3_nt: TGTGCCATCAGTGAGCCTAACACTGAAGCTTTCTTT
v_call: TRBV19; clone_size: .; d_call: .; j_call: TRBJ2-7; cdr3_aa: CASSRPGNYEQYF; cdr3_nt: TGTGCCAGTAGTAGACCAGGGAATTACGAGCAGTACTTC